The rows below give T cell receptor beta chains drawn from one sample of a study of CD8+ T cells in alopecia areata. The repertoire was sequenced with immunoSEQ multiplex PCR; TCRdb's copy has only in-frame clones and lacks some. This sample has about 3,600 clones; approximately 70% occur once, and the top ten carry around 9.3%. The specimen comprised skin, sampled at week 24, from a patient treated with tofacitinib. These receptors were collected from a human donor with alopecia areata. CDR3s include the opening cysteine and the closing phenylalanine or tryptophan. D genes are given only for firm matches. A row's size may be missing; if present it is once, few, many or a size class.

d_gene: NA; len: 14; v_gene: TRBV6-6; abundance: few; j_gene: TRBJ1-5; CDR3nt: TGTGCCAGCAGTTATTACAGGGCTGACCAGCCCCAGCATTTT; CDR3aa: CASSYYRADQPQHF
d_gene: TRBD1; len: 15; v_gene: TRBV19; abundance: NA; j_gene: TRBJ1-5; CDR3nt: TGTGCCAGTAGCTTAGGACAGGGCATTTATCAGCCCCAGCATTTT; CDR3aa: CASSLGQGIYQPQHF
d_gene: NA; len: 17; v_gene: TRBV27; abundance: NA; j_gene: TRBJ2-1; CDR3nt: TGTGCCAGCAGTTTATTCCTGCTAGGCGGTACTCTCGGGGAGCAGTTCTTC; CDR3aa: CASSLFLLGGTLGEQFF
d_gene: TRBD1; len: 14; v_gene: TRBV11-1; abundance: once; j_gene: TRBJ2-1; CDR3nt: TGTGCCAGCAGCTTTAGGGGGCGCATCAATGAGCAGTTCTTC; CDR3aa: CASSFRGRINEQFF
d_gene: NA; len: 14; v_gene: TRBV5-4; abundance: NA; j_gene: TRBJ2-2; CDR3nt: TGTGCCAGCAGCTTGACGGGGGACACCGGGGAGCTGTTTTTT; CDR3aa: CASSLTGDTGELFF
d_gene: NA; len: 15; v_gene: TRBV29-1; abundance: NA; j_gene: TRBJ2-1; CDR3nt: TGCAGCGTTGGGGGGGTTGGCAGGAGGTTCAATGAGCAGTTCTTC; CDR3aa: CSVGGVGRRFNEQFF
d_gene: TRBD2; len: 12; v_gene: TRBV27; abundance: NA; j_gene: TRBJ2-3; CDR3nt: TGTGCCAGCAGTTTGGGTCAGCGGGAGCAGTATTTT; CDR3aa: CASSLGQREQYF
d_gene: TRBD1; len: 14; v_gene: TRBV19; abundance: NA; j_gene: TRBJ2-3; CDR3nt: TGTGCCAGTCGGGACAGGGGTACTACAGATACGCAGTATTTT; CDR3aa: CASRDRGTTDTQYF
d_gene: NA; len: 17; v_gene: TRBV5-4; abundance: NA; j_gene: TRBJ1-1; CDR3nt: TGTGCCAGCACCGACGACCCCAGGGAACAGGGTAAGGTTGAAGCTTTCTTT; CDR3aa: CASTDDPREQGKVEAFF
d_gene: TRBD2; len: 15; v_gene: TRBV28; abundance: few; j_gene: TRBJ2-3; CDR3nt: TGTGCCAGCAGTTTGGGACTAGCGGGGTTAGATACGCAGTATTTT; CDR3aa: CASSLGLAGLDTQYF
d_gene: TRBD1; len: 13; v_gene: TRBV6-1; abundance: NA; j_gene: TRBJ1-1; CDR3nt: TGTGCCAGCAGTGGGACAGGTACCACTGAAGCTTTCTTT; CDR3aa: CASSGTGTTEAFF
d_gene: NA; len: 16; v_gene: TRBV18; abundance: NA; j_gene: TRBJ1-5; CDR3nt: TGTGCCAGCTCACCACAGGGAGGTGGAAGCAATCAGCCCCAGCATTTT; CDR3aa: CASSPQGGGSNQPQHF
d_gene: NA; len: 13; v_gene: TRBV4-3; abundance: few; j_gene: TRBJ2-3; CDR3nt: TGCGCCAGCAGCCAGGCCGTCGACGGGACGCAGTATTTT; CDR3aa: CASSQAVDGTQYF
d_gene: NA; len: 12; v_gene: TRBV2; abundance: NA; j_gene: TRBJ1-5; CDR3nt: TGTGCCAGCAGCCCTGAGACCTATCCCCAGCATTTT; CDR3aa: CASSPETYPQHF
d_gene: NA; len: 15; v_gene: TRBV28; abundance: few; j_gene: TRBJ1-5; CDR3nt: TGTGCCACCTGGGTCGGGGGGGCAAGCAATCAGCCCCAGCATTTT; CDR3aa: CATWVGGASNQPQHF
d_gene: NA; len: 11; v_gene: TRBV7-9; abundance: few; j_gene: TRBJ1-1; CDR3nt: TGTGCCAGCAGCTGGTACGCTGAAGCTTTCTTT; CDR3aa: CASSWYAEAFF
d_gene: TRBD1; len: 17; v_gene: TRBV5-1; abundance: NA; j_gene: TRBJ1-2; CDR3nt: TGCGCCAGCAGCCCCCGGGACAGGGGGCGCGTTACCTATGGCTACACCTTC; CDR3aa: CASSPRDRGRVTYGYTF
d_gene: NA; len: 15; v_gene: TRBV5-1; abundance: NA; j_gene: TRBJ2-2; CDR3nt: TGCGCCAGCAGCTTGGCGGGCCAATACACCGGGGAGCTGTTTTTT; CDR3aa: CASSLAGQYTGELFF
d_gene: TRBD2; len: 18; v_gene: TRBV5-6; abundance: NA; j_gene: TRBJ2-1; CDR3nt: TGTGCCAGCAGCTTGGGAACCCTGCGGGGGGAAGCCTACAATGAGCAGTTCTTC; CDR3aa: CASSLGTLRGEAYNEQFF
d_gene: TRBD1; len: 13; v_gene: TRBV6-1; abundance: NA; j_gene: TRBJ1-5; CDR3nt: TGTGCCACCAGATACAGGGGAAGTCAGCCCCAGCATTTT; CDR3aa: CATRYRGSQPQHF
d_gene: TRBD2; len: 14; v_gene: TRBV29-1; abundance: once; j_gene: TRBJ2-3; CDR3nt: TGCAGCGGTTTCCTGGCTAGCGGTCACGATACGCAGTATTTT; CDR3aa: CSGFLASGHDTQYF
d_gene: NA; len: 17; v_gene: TRBV5-4; abundance: NA; j_gene: TRBJ1-5; CDR3nt: TGTGCCAGCAGCTTAGCCAAATTTAAGGGGTACAATCAGCCCCAGCATTTT; CDR3aa: CASSLAKFKGYNQPQHF
d_gene: NA; len: 18; v_gene: TRBV28; abundance: NA; j_gene: TRBJ1-2; CDR3nt: TGTGCCAGCAGTCCAATCGCGGAGGCTACAGGTGTTAACTATGGCTACACCTTC; CDR3aa: CASSPIAEATGVNYGYTF
d_gene: TRBD2; len: 14; v_gene: TRBV5-4; abundance: few; j_gene: TRBJ2-5; CDR3nt: TGTGCCAGCAGCTTCGGGGGGGGAGGAGAGACCCAGTACTTC; CDR3aa: CASSFGGGGETQYF
d_gene: NA; len: 14; v_gene: TRBV2; abundance: few; j_gene: TRBJ1-4; CDR3nt: TGTGCCAGCAGTGTACGGGACCGACCACAAAAACTGTTTTTT; CDR3aa: CASSVRDRPQKLFF
d_gene: NA; len: 14; v_gene: TRBV5-4; abundance: NA; j_gene: TRBJ1-1; CDR3nt: TGTGCCAGCAGCCGGGGGGGAAGGAACACTGAAGCTTTCTTT; CDR3aa: CASSRGGRNTEAFF
d_gene: TRBD2; len: 14; v_gene: TRBV5-1; abundance: NA; j_gene: TRBJ2-1; CDR3nt: TGCGCCAGCAGCGGACTAGCGGGTTACAATGAGCAGTTCTTC; CDR3aa: CASSGLAGYNEQFF
d_gene: TRBD2; len: 15; v_gene: TRBV2; abundance: NA; j_gene: TRBJ2-5; CDR3nt: TGTGCCAGCAGTGAAGGGCTAGCGGGTTACGAGACCCAGTACTTC; CDR3aa: CASSEGLAGYETQYF
d_gene: TRBD1; len: 15; v_gene: TRBV2; abundance: NA; j_gene: TRBJ2-2; CDR3nt: TGTGCCAGCAACGACAGGGTGGGGAACACCGGGGAGCTGTTTTTT; CDR3aa: CASNDRVGNTGELFF
d_gene: NA; len: 12; v_gene: TRBV2; abundance: NA; j_gene: TRBJ2-1; CDR3nt: TGTGCCAGCAGGCTCAGCTACAATGAGCAGTTCTTC; CDR3aa: CASRLSYNEQFF
d_gene: NA; len: 16; v_gene: TRBV25-1; abundance: NA; j_gene: TRBJ1-6; CDR3nt: TGTGCCAGCAGTGAATGGGAGGGCCGGGGGAATTCACCCCTCCACTTT; CDR3aa: CASSEWEGRGNSPLHF
d_gene: TRBD1; len: 13; v_gene: TRBV30; abundance: NA; j_gene: TRBJ1-5; CDR3nt: TGTGCCTGGACCCTGACAGGGGGCAGTCCCCAGCATTTT; CDR3aa: CAWTLTGGSPQHF
d_gene: NA; len: 13; v_gene: TRBV7-2; abundance: once; j_gene: TRBJ1-3; CDR3nt: TGTGCCAGCAGCCCCTCCTCTGGAAACACCATATATTTT; CDR3aa: CASSPSSGNTIYF
d_gene: NA; len: 14; v_gene: TRBV4-1; abundance: NA; j_gene: TRBJ1-4; CDR3nt: TGCGCCAGCAGACGCGGCCAGGGTAATGAAAAACTGTTTTTT; CDR3aa: CASRRGQGNEKLFF
d_gene: NA; len: 14; v_gene: TRBV19; abundance: NA; j_gene: TRBJ1-2; CDR3nt: TGTGCCAGTAGTATGCCCACAGGGAGCTATGGCTACACCTTC; CDR3aa: CASSMPTGSYGYTF
d_gene: TRBD1; len: 14; v_gene: TRBV28; abundance: NA; j_gene: TRBJ1-2; CDR3nt: TGTGCCAGCAGCCGAGGACAGGGGATGTTTGGCTACACCTTC; CDR3aa: CASSRGQGMFGYTF
d_gene: NA; len: 17; v_gene: TRBV4-2; abundance: NA; j_gene: TRBJ2-3; CDR3nt: TGTGCCAGCAGCTTAAACGGCGTCAGAATTCCACCAGATACGCAGTATTTT; CDR3aa: CASSLNGVRIPPDTQYF
d_gene: TRBD2; len: 15; v_gene: TRBV7-7; abundance: NA; j_gene: TRBJ2-5; CDR3nt: TGTGCTAGCAGCCGGTACTGGACTAGCGGCGAGACCCAGTACTTC; CDR3aa: CASSRYWTSGETQYF
d_gene: NA; len: 11; v_gene: TRBV29-1; abundance: large; j_gene: TRBJ2-7; CDR3nt: TGCAGCGGATCCGACACCTACGAGCAGTACTTC; CDR3aa: CSGSDTYEQYF
d_gene: TRBD1; len: 13; v_gene: TRBV25-1; abundance: few; j_gene: TRBJ1-1; CDR3nt: TGTGCCAGCAAAAACAGGGGGCTCGATGAAGCTTTCTTT; CDR3aa: CASKNRGLDEAFF
d_gene: NA; len: 15; v_gene: TRBV6-5; abundance: NA; j_gene: TRBJ2-7; CDR3nt: TGTGCCAGCCTGTCCTATCCAGGGCGGTCATACGAGCAGTACTTC; CDR3aa: CASLSYPGRSYEQYF
d_gene: NA; len: 13; v_gene: TRBV11-2; abundance: NA; j_gene: TRBJ1-5; CDR3nt: TGTGCCAGCAGCAGGACTTCTGACCAGCCCCAGCATTTT; CDR3aa: CASSRTSDQPQHF
d_gene: NA; len: 13; v_gene: TRBV5-6; abundance: NA; j_gene: TRBJ2-3; CDR3nt: TGTGCCAGCAGCTTGTCGGGGCCAGATACGCAGTATTTT; CDR3aa: CASSLSGPDTQYF
d_gene: TRBD2; len: 16; v_gene: TRBV28; abundance: NA; j_gene: TRBJ2-5; CDR3nt: TGTGCCAGCAGTCCCCCTTTGGGACTACCACTGGAGACCCAGTACTTC; CDR3aa: CASSPPLGLPLETQYF
d_gene: NA; len: 14; v_gene: TRBV23-1; abundance: NA; j_gene: TRBJ1-1; CDR3nt: TGCGCCAGCAGTCGGCCGGGGGTCGGGACAGAAGCTTTCTTT; CDR3aa: CASSRPGVGTEAFF
d_gene: NA; len: 14; v_gene: TRBV10-3; abundance: few; j_gene: TRBJ2-3; CDR3nt: TGTGCCACCCGGGGTTTTGATAGCACAGATACGCAGTATTTT; CDR3aa: CATRGFDSTDTQYF
d_gene: TRBD2; len: 15; v_gene: TRBV7-2; abundance: NA; j_gene: TRBJ2-1; CDR3nt: TGTGCCTCTGCCCAGGGACTAGCGGGGGTTAATGAGCAGTTCTTC; CDR3aa: CASAQGLAGVNEQFF
d_gene: NA; len: 15; v_gene: TRBV29-1; abundance: NA; j_gene: TRBJ1-4; CDR3nt: TGCAGCGTTGAAGCCGGGGACCCCTTTAATGAAAAACTGTTTTTT; CDR3aa: CSVEAGDPFNEKLFF
d_gene: TRBD1; len: 14; v_gene: TRBV27; abundance: NA; j_gene: TRBJ1-6; CDR3nt: TGTGCCAGCAGTTTAAGACAGGGCGATTCACCCCTCCACTTT; CDR3aa: CASSLRQGDSPLHF
d_gene: NA; len: 12; v_gene: TRBV6-6; abundance: once; j_gene: TRBJ1-1; CDR3nt: TGTGCCAGCAGTTTACAGGAACCAGAAGCTTTCTTT; CDR3aa: CASSLQEPEAFF
d_gene: TRBD1; len: 15; v_gene: TRBV7-2; abundance: few; j_gene: TRBJ2-6; CDR3nt: TGTGCCAGCAGCTTGACAGGGGGAGGGGCCAACGTCCTGACTTTC; CDR3aa: CASSLTGGGANVLTF
d_gene: TRBD1; len: 15; v_gene: TRBV7-2; abundance: NA; j_gene: TRBJ2-3; CDR3nt: TGTGCCAGCATCCAAGCGGGACAGGGAATAGATACGCAGTATTTT; CDR3aa: CASIQAGQGIDTQYF
d_gene: NA; len: 14; v_gene: TRBV18; abundance: NA; j_gene: TRBJ1-6; CDR3nt: TGTGCCAGCTCACGCGGGACTCCTGAAAGGGCCCTCCACTTT; CDR3aa: CASSRGTPERALHF
d_gene: TRBD1; len: 13; v_gene: TRBV2; abundance: NA; j_gene: TRBJ1-2; CDR3nt: TGTGCCAGCAGAGCACAGGGGCCCTATGGCTACACCTTC; CDR3aa: CASRAQGPYGYTF